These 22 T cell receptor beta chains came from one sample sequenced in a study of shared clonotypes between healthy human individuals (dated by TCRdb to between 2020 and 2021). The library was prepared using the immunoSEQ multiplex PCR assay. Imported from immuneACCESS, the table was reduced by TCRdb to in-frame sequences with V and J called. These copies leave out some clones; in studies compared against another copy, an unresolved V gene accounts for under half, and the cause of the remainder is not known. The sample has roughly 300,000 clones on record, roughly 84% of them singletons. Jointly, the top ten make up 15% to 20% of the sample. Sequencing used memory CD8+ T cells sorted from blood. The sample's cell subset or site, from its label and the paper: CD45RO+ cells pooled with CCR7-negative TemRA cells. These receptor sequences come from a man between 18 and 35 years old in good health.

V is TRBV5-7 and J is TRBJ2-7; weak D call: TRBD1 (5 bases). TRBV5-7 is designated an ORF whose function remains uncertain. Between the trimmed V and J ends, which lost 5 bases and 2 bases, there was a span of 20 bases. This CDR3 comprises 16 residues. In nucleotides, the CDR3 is TGTGCCAGCAGGGAAGACGGAGACAGCGAACCCTACGAGCAGTACTTC. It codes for CASREDGDSEPYEQYF.

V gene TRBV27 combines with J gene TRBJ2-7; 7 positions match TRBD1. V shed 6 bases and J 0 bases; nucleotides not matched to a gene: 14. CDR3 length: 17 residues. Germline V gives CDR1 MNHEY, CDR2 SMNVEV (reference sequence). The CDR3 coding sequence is TGTGCCAGCAGCCAACACTATACAGGGGACAACTCCTACGAGCAGTACTTC. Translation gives CASSQHYTGDNSYEQYF.

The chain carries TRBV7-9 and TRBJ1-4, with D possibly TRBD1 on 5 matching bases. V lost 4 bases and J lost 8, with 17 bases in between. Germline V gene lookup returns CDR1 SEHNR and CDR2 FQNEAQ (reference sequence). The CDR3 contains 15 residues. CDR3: CASSSPGGSEEKLFF. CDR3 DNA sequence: TGTGCCAGCAGCTCACCGGGGGGGTCAGAAGAAAAACTGTTTTTT.

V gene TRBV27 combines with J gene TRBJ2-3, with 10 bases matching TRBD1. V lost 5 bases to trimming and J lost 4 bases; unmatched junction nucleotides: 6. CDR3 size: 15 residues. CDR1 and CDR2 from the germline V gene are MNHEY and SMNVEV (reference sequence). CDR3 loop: CASSTGTGAADTQYF. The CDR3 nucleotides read TGTGCCAGCAGTACCGGGACAGGGGCCGCAGATACGCAGTATTTT.

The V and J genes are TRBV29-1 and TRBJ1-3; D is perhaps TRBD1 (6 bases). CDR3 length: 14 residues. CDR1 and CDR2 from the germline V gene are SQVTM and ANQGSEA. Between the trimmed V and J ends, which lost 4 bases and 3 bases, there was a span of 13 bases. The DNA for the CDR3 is TGCAGCGTTGCAGGGGACGTAGGTGGAAACACCATATATTTT. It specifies CSVAGDVGGNTIYF.

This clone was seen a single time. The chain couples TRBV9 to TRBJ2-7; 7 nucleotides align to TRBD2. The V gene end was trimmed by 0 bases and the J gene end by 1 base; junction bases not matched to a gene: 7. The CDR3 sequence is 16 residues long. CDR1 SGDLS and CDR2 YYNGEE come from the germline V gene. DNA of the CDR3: TGTGCCAGCAGCGTAGGGGGAGCCGGGGGGTCCTACGAGCAGTACTTC. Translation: CASSVGGAGGSYEQYF. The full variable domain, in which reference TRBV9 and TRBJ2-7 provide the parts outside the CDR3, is DSGVTQTPKHLITATGQRVTLRCSPRSGDLSVYWYQQSLDQGLQFLIQYYNGEERAKGNILERFSAQQFPDLHSELNLSSLELGDSALYFCASSVGGAGGSYEQYFGPGTRLTVT.

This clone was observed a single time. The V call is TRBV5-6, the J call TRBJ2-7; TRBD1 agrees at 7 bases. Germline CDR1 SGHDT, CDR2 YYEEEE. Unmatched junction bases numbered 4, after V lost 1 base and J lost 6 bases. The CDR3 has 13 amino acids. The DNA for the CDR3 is TGTGCCAGCAGCTTGATAGGACAGGTCGAGCAGTACTTC. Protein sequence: CASSLIGQVEQYF.

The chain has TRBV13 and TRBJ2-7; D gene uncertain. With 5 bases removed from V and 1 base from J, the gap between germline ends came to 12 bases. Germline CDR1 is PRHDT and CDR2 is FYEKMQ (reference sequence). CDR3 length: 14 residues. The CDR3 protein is CASSAPLKSYEQYF. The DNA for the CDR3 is TGTGCCAGCAGCGCTCCACTGAAATCCTACGAGCAGTACTTC.

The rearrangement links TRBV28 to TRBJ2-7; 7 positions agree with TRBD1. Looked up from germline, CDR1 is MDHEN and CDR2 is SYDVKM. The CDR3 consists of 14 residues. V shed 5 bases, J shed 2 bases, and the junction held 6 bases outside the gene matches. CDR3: CASSAPTGTYEQYF. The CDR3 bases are TGTGCCAGCAGTGCCCCGACAGGGACCTACGAGCAGTACTTC. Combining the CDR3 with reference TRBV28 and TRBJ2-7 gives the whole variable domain DVKVTQSSRYLVKRTGEKVFLECVQDMDHENMFWYRQDPGLGLRLIYFSYDVKMKEKGDIPEGYSVSREKKERFSLILESASTNQTSMYLCASSAPTGTYEQYFGPGTRLTVT.

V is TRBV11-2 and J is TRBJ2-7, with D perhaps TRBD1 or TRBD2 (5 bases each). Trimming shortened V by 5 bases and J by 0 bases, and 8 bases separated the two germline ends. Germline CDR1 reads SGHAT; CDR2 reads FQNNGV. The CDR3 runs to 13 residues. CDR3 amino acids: CASSGAGSYEQYF. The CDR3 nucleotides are TGTGCCAGCAGCGGGGCGGGCTCCTACGAGCAGTACTTC.

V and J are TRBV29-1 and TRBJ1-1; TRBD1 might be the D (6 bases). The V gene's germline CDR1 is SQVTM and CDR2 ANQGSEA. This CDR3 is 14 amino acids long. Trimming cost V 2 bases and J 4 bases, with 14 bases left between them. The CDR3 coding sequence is TGCAGCGTTGAAAGGGGGGTTAAAGGCACTGAAGCTTTCTTT. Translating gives CSVERGVKGTEAFF.

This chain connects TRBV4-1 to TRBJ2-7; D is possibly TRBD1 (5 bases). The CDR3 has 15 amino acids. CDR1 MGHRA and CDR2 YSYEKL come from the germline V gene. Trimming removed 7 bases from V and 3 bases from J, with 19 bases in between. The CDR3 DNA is TGCGCCAGCACCTTACAGGTGGGATTGTACTACGAGCAGTACTTC. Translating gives CASTLQVGLYYEQYF.

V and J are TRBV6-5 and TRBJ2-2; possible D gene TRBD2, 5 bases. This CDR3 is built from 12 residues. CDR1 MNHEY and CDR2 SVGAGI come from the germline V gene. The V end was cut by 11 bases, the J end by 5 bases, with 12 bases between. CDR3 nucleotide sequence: TGTGCCGGAGGCTACCTTACCGGGGAGCTGTTTTTT. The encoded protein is CAGGYLTGELFF.

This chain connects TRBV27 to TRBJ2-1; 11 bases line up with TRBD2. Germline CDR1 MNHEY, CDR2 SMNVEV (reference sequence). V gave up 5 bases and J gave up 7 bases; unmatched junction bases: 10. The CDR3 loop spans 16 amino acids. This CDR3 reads CASSPRTSGPWNEQFF. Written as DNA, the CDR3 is TGTGCCAGCAGTCCCAGGACTAGCGGGCCTTGGAATGAGCAGTTCTTC.

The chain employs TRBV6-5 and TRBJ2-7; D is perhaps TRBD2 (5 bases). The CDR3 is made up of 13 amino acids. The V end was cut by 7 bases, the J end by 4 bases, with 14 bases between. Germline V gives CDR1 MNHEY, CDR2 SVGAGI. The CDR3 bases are TGTGCCAGCAAACCCGGGGAGAGGTACGAGCAGTACTTC. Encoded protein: CASKPGERYEQYF.

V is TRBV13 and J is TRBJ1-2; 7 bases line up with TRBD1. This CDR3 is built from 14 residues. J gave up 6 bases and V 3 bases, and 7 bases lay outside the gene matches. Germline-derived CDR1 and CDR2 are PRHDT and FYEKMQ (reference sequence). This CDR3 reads CASSLAVTGDGYTF. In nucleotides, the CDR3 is TGTGCCAGCAGCTTGGCCGTTACAGGGGATGGCTACACCTTC. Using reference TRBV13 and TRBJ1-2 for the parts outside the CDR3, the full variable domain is AAGVIQSPRHLIKEKRETATLKCYPIPRHDTVYWYQQGPGQDPQFLISFYEKMQSDKGSIPDRFSAQQFSDYHSELNMSSLELGDSALYFCASSLAVTGDGYTFGSGTRLTVV.

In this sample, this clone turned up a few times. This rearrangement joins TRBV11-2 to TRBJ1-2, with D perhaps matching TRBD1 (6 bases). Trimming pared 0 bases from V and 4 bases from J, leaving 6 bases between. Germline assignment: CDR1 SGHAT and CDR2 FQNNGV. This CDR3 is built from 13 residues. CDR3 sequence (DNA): TGTGCCAGCAGCTTAGACAGGGGCTATGGCTACACCTTC. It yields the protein CASSLDRGYGYTF.

In nucleotides, the CDR3 is TGTGCCAGCAGTCCCCGGGACTCCCGGCGCACAGATACGCAGTATTTT. Translated, it gives CASSPRDSRRTDTQYF. This chain connects TRBV27 to TRBJ2-3; possibly TRBD2 for D (6 bases). Deletions cut 5 bases from V and 1 base from J, with 16 bases between. Germline V gene lookup returns CDR1 MNHEY and CDR2 SMNVEV (reference sequence). CDR3 length equals 16 residues.

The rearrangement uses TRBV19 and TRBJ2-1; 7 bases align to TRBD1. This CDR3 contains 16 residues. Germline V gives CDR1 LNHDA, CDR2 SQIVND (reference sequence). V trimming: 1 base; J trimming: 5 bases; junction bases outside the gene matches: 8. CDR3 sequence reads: CASSIVGGTVDNEQFF. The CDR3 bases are TGTGCCAGTAGTATAGTAGGGGGCACGGTCGACAATGAGCAGTTCTTC.

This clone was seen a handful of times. The chain's CDR3 is CASSQETSGVYEQFF. Written as DNA, the CDR3 is TGCGCCAGCAGCCAAGAAACTAGCGGGGTGTATGAGCAGTTCTTC. The chain joins TRBV4-3 to TRBJ2-1; 10 bases agree with TRBD2. This CDR3 contains 15 residues. V was pared by 0 bases and J by 8 bases, with 4 bases of the junction left unmatched. In germline, CDR1 is LGHNA, CDR2 YSLEER.

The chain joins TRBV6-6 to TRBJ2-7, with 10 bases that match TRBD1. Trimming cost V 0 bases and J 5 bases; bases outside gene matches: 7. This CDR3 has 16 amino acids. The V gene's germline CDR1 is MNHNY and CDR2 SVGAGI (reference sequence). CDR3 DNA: TGTGCCAGCAGTTACTCGAGGGACAGGGGCCCTGACGAGCAGTACTTC. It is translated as CASSYSRDRGPDEQYF.

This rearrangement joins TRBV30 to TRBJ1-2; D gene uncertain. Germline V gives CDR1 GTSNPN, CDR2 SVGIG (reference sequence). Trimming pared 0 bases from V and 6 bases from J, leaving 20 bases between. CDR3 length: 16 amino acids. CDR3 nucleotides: TGTGCCTGGAGTGTAATCTGGGTGCTCTATTCTAATGGCTACACCTTC. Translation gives CAWSVIWVLYSNGYTF.